This T cell receptor beta chain was documented in a study of blood T cell repertoires in COVID-19. The germline V gene has CDR1 MNHEY and CDR2 SVGEGT. Trimming cost V 7 bases and J 6 bases, with 13 bases left between them. The CDR3 runs to 13 residues. TCRdb's copy holds only in-frame clones and misses some; the assay was immunoSEQ multiplex PCR. Altogether 150,000 or so clones are present, about 85% being singletons, with the ten largest covering around two fifths. This receptor was taken from a human donor in a cohort sampled during active COVID-19. The sequencing sample was made of peripheral blood. V usage is TRBV6-2 or TRBV6-3 and J usage is TRBJ1-5, with no clear D. CDR3 in DNA: TGTGCCAGCACCCCCTATGCGAGTCAGCCCCAGCATTTT. Translated, it gives CASTPYASQPQHF.